These T cell receptor beta chains were read from a single sample in a study of T cells expressing NK-cell markers. From its re-call of the 5' RACE reads, TCRdb lists each CDR3 protein once, without DNA. In total, the table holds under 200,000 distinct CDR3 sequences. Material: blood T cells: a sorted CD56 or NKG2C T cell subset, CD4+ or CD8+ T cells, or bulk PBMC T cells (not recorded which). These receptors were obtained from a woman aged 18-70 years in good health. CDR3s include the opening cysteine and the closing phenylalanine or tryptophan. The size entry is marked missing in some rows and otherwise reads once, few, many or a size class.

clone_size: NA; v_call: TRBV25-1; cdr3_length: 15; j_call: TRBJ2-7; cdr3_aa: CASSPRQPLTYEQYF
clone_size: NA; v_call: TRBV5-6; cdr3_length: 16; j_call: TRBJ1-5; cdr3_aa: CASSSLGDRSNQPQHF
clone_size: NA; v_call: TRBV2; cdr3_length: 13; j_call: TRBJ2-2; cdr3_aa: CASSGTGGRELFF
clone_size: NA; v_call: TRBV4-1; cdr3_length: 14; j_call: TRBJ1-4; cdr3_aa: CASSRLGASEKLFF
clone_size: NA; v_call: TRBV6-1; cdr3_length: 13; j_call: TRBJ1-2; cdr3_aa: CASRRQGAPGYTF
clone_size: NA; v_call: TRBV6-6; cdr3_length: 12; j_call: TRBJ2-7; cdr3_aa: CASSPSAWEQYF
clone_size: NA; v_call: TRBV10-3; cdr3_length: 14; j_call: TRBJ1-1; cdr3_aa: CAIRPTEPNTEAFF
clone_size: NA; v_call: TRBV7-2; cdr3_length: 16; j_call: TRBJ2-7; cdr3_aa: CASSLLAGGPSYEQYF
clone_size: NA; v_call: TRBV20-1; cdr3_length: 15; j_call: TRBJ2-7; cdr3_aa: CSARSLSGRSYEQYF
clone_size: NA; v_call: TRBV4-1; cdr3_length: 16; j_call: TRBJ2-1; cdr3_aa: CASSQAVGGTYNEQFF
clone_size: NA; v_call: TRBV4-1; cdr3_length: 16; j_call: TRBJ2-3; cdr3_aa: CASSQDLAEIRDTQYF
clone_size: NA; v_call: TRBV5-6; cdr3_length: 14; j_call: TRBJ2-5; cdr3_aa: CASSGDILRQTQYF
clone_size: NA; v_call: TRBV7-2; cdr3_length: 15; j_call: TRBJ2-2; cdr3_aa: CASSLGSRGNGELFF
clone_size: NA; v_call: TRBV20-1; cdr3_length: 12; j_call: TRBJ2-7; cdr3_aa: CSATSDSYEQYF
clone_size: NA; v_call: TRBV4-1; cdr3_length: 16; j_call: TRBJ1-5; cdr3_aa: CASSQVRRTGNQPQHF
clone_size: NA; v_call: TRBV4-1; cdr3_length: 15; j_call: TRBJ1-5; cdr3_aa: CASSQARRGNQPQHF
clone_size: NA; v_call: TRBV14; cdr3_length: 13; j_call: TRBJ2-5; cdr3_aa: CASSRQGLGTQYF
clone_size: NA; v_call: TRBV28; cdr3_length: 16; j_call: TRBJ2-1; cdr3_aa: CASSLSSGGSLNEQFF
clone_size: NA; v_call: TRBV7-2; cdr3_length: 14; j_call: TRBJ2-7; cdr3_aa: CASSFFESSYEQYF
clone_size: NA; v_call: TRBV7-9; cdr3_length: 17; j_call: TRBJ2-1; cdr3_aa: CASSPGTGAYSYNEQFF
clone_size: NA; v_call: TRBV28; cdr3_length: 14; j_call: TRBJ2-4; cdr3_aa: CASSTGGGGNIQYF
clone_size: NA; v_call: TRBV10-2; cdr3_length: 14; j_call: TRBJ2-7; cdr3_aa: CASRPGPSSYEQYF
clone_size: NA; v_call: TRBV6-5; cdr3_length: 16; j_call: TRBJ1-2; cdr3_aa: CASSYSTRGRFYGYTF
clone_size: NA; v_call: TRBV18; cdr3_length: 15; j_call: TRBJ2-7; cdr3_aa: CASSTSTVETNEQYF
clone_size: NA; v_call: TRBV20-1; cdr3_length: 14; j_call: TRBJ2-7; cdr3_aa: CSARRTVGTYEQYF
clone_size: NA; v_call: TRBV24-1; cdr3_length: 16; j_call: TRBJ2-1; cdr3_aa: CATSDPSGGRYNEQFF
clone_size: NA; v_call: TRBV9; cdr3_length: 14; j_call: TRBJ2-1; cdr3_aa: CASSVTGGGNEQFF
clone_size: NA; v_call: TRBV5-1; cdr3_length: 13; j_call: TRBJ1-2; cdr3_aa: CASSDGSNYGYTF
clone_size: NA; v_call: TRBV12-3/TRBV12-4; cdr3_length: 16; j_call: TRBJ2-2; cdr3_aa: CASSLALAGNAGELFF
clone_size: NA; v_call: TRBV18; cdr3_length: 14; j_call: TRBJ1-1; cdr3_aa: CASSTGPANTEAFF
clone_size: NA; v_call: TRBV10-3; cdr3_length: 17; j_call: TRBJ2-3; cdr3_aa: CAISEVEERWGTDTQYF
clone_size: NA; v_call: TRBV4-2; cdr3_length: 14; j_call: TRBJ2-4; cdr3_aa: CASSQETLGDIQYF
clone_size: NA; v_call: TRBV3-1; cdr3_length: 13; j_call: TRBJ2-1; cdr3_aa: CASSQERGQDQFF
clone_size: NA; v_call: TRBV29-1; cdr3_length: 14; j_call: TRBJ2-3; cdr3_aa: CSVVSFTSTDTQYF
clone_size: NA; v_call: TRBV5-1; cdr3_length: 14; j_call: TRBJ2-5; cdr3_aa: CASSPGGGPETQYF
clone_size: NA; v_call: TRBV5-1; cdr3_length: 15; j_call: TRBJ2-5; cdr3_aa: CASSWQTPNQETQYF
clone_size: NA; v_call: TRBV24-1; cdr3_length: 14; j_call: TRBJ2-3; cdr3_aa: CATSAGGPTDTQYF
clone_size: medium-sized; v_call: TRBV21-1; cdr3_length: 14; j_call: TRBJ1-1; cdr3_aa: CASTPTRRGPEAFF
clone_size: NA; v_call: TRBV30; cdr3_length: 11; j_call: TRBJ1-1; cdr3_aa: CAWRRVAEAFF
clone_size: NA; v_call: TRBV27; cdr3_length: 13; j_call: TRBJ1-2; cdr3_aa: CASSSRQPYGYTF
clone_size: NA; v_call: TRBV5-5; cdr3_length: 13; j_call: TRBJ2-5; cdr3_aa: CASNLQGQETQYF